A single sample gave rise to the 13 T cell receptor beta chains below, sequenced in a study of radiation and T cells in renal cell carcinoma. Profiled with immunoSEQ multiplex PCR; TCRdb holds only in-frame clones, not every one. The sample includes about 160,000 clones, about 88% of them seen just once. Time point denoted: baseline pretreatment blood. Treatment here: 15 Gy SBRT to primary tumor, nephrectomy 4 weeks later. The sequenced sample was blood, obtained from a patient whose treatment included radiotherapy and nephrectomy. The receptors were gathered from a woman in her 70s with renal cell carcinoma.

This chain joins TRBV5-5 and TRBJ1-5; D is undetermined. In germline, CDR1 is SGHKS, CDR2 YYEKEE (reference sequence). This CDR3 contains 14 residues. V lost 1 base to trimming and J lost 1 base, with 6 bases between them. The CDR3 sequence is CASSLTGSNQPQHF. Written as DNA, the CDR3 is TGTGCCAGCAGCTTGACGGGCAGCAATCAGCCCCAGCATTTT.

The chain joins TRBV28 to TRBJ1-3; D uncertain. V gave up 5 bases and J gave up 1 base, with 18 bases separating them. CDR3 length: 17 residues. CDR1 is MDHEN, CDR2 SYDVKM, per germline. The CDR3 spells CASSPLEGRRSGNTIYF. The CDR3 nucleotides read TGTGCCAGCAGTCCCCTGGAAGGCAGGCGTTCTGGAAACACCATATATTTT.

In regard to this clone: The conserved final phenylalanine or tryptophan is absent from the CDR3, which likely points to a read error. It is unclear where the CDR3 begins or ends on the DNA, so no DNA is shown, and the CDR3 is as TCRdb lists it. V is TRBV5-8 and J is TRBJ2-7. The CDR3 spans 10 amino acids, including both terminal residues. CDR1 SGHTS and CDR2 YDEGEE come from the germline V gene. CDR3 region: CASSLGRTAL.

The CDR3 nucleotides are TGTGCCAGCAGAAAAGGGACAGGGAACACCGGGGAGCTGTTTTTT. This encodes CASRKGTGNTGELFF. The J gene is TRBJ2-2, the V gene TRBV6-1; 8 bases are shared with TRBD1. CDR1 MNHNS and CDR2 SASEGT come from the germline V gene. Germline trimming cut 6 bases from V and 1 base from J; bases unmatched to any gene: 4. CDR3 size: 15 residues.

The chain couples TRBV19 to TRBJ2-5, with a possible D match to TRBD1 (6 bases). Germline CDR1 LNHDA, CDR2 SQIVND (reference sequence). V shed 9 bases and J shed 2 bases, with 19 bases lying between them. The CDR3 sequence is 15 residues long. CDR3 sequence (DNA): TGTGCCAGCGGGACATCCCAAGGGGGACAAGAGACCCAGTACTTC. Encoded protein: CASGTSQGGQETQYF.

The rearrangement uses TRBV5-1 and TRBJ2-6, with 7 positions matching TRBD1. This CDR3 is 18 amino acids long. The germline gives CDR1 SGHRS, CDR2 YFSETQ. The J segment lost 0 bases and the V segment lost 2 bases, leaving 8 bases of the junction unmatched. DNA for the CDR3: TGCGCCAGCAGCTTCGAGGGGGCTTCTAACTCTGGGGCCAACGTCCTGACTTTC. The encoded protein is CASSFEGASNSGANVLTF.

The chain joins TRBV29-1 to TRBJ2-7; D is tentatively TRBD1 or TRBD2 (5 bases each). The V gene lost 7 bases and the J gene lost 3 bases, with 13 bases spanning the gap. Germline-derived CDR1 and CDR2 are SQVTM and ANQGSEA. The CDR3 totals 12 residues. Written as DNA, the CDR3 is TGCAGCGCTGGGGCAGGGAGCTACGAGCAGTACTTC. Translating gives CSAGAGSYEQYF.

The J gene is TRBJ1-6, the V gene TRBV6-5, with D possibly being TRBD1 (6 bases). CDR1 and CDR2 (germline): MNHEY, SVGAGI. The ends were cut back, 6 bases at V and 6 bases at J, with 12 bases in the middle. CDR3 length: 14 residues. The CDR3 DNA follows: TGTGCCAGCAGCGGGACACCTTTTAATTCACCCCTCCACTTT. Translating gives CASSGTPFNSPLHF.

This sequence joins TRBV7-9 and TRBJ1-1, with 8 bases lining up with TRBD1. Germline V gene sequence: CDR1 SEHNR, CDR2 FQNEAQ (reference sequence). The CDR3 runs to 15 residues. V lost 5 bases and J lost 0; bases outside the gene matches: 5. The CDR3 sequence is CASSKRQGMNTEAFF. DNA for the CDR3: TGTGCCAGCAGCAAGAGACAGGGGATGAACACTGAAGCTTTCTTT.

The rearrangement links TRBV5-1 to TRBJ1-2; TRBD1 might be the D (5 bases). Germline V lookup: CDR1 SGHRS, CDR2 YFSETQ. Between the trimmed V and J ends, which lost 9 bases and 0 bases, there was a span of 15 bases. The CDR3 has 14 residues. DNA of the CDR3: TGCGCCACTACCCGGGACGGAGCTAACTATGGCTACACCTTC. Its translation is CATTRDGANYGYTF.

The chain is built from TRBV27 and TRBJ2-1, with 12 bases fitting TRBD2. The ends lost 6 bases at V and 9 bases at J; junction bases unmatched: 12. Germline V CDR1 and CDR2: MNHEY, SMNVEV (reference sequence). There are 16 residues in the CDR3. CDR3 amino acids: CASSVTSGGPRSEQFF. In nucleotides, the CDR3 is TGTGCCAGCAGCGTCACTAGCGGGGGGCCCAGATCTGAGCAGTTCTTC.

This sequence joins TRBV6-6 and TRBJ2-2, with 8 bases aligning to TRBD1. CDR1 and CDR2 from the germline V gene are MNHNY and SVGAGI (reference sequence). CDR3 size: 15 residues. V was pared by 2 bases and J by 6 bases, with 5 bases of the junction left unmatched. CDR3 amino acids: CASSYGQGPPGELFF. For the CDR3, the DNA is TGTGCCAGCAGTTACGGACAGGGACCCCCCGGGGAGCTGTTTTTT.

The chain couples TRBV27 to TRBJ2-1; 12 bases match TRBD2. The CDR3 is made up of 17 amino acids. The trim removed 2 bases at V and 0 bases at J, leaving 2 bases unmatched. CDR1 is MNHEY, CDR2 SMNVEV, per germline (reference sequence). CDR3 coding DNA: TGTGCCAGCAGTTTAAGGACTAGCGGGATCTCCTACAATGAGCAGTTCTTC. It codes for CASSLRTSGISYNEQFF.